The clone carrying this T cell receptor (beta chain) has just a few counts. Its matching antigen is unknown. CDR3 length equals 18 residues. Trimming cost V 0 bases and J 5 bases, with 23 bases left between them. Germline lookup yields CDR1 MNHEY and CDR2 SVGAGI. The sample comes from a study of response to subunit inactivated influenza vaccine. Broader study findings: With each seasonal influenza vaccination, the authors suggested, few new T cells are recruited.

One entry per CDR3 protein, called by TCRdb with MiXCR from the RT-PCR reads. The profile shows about 780,000 distinct CDR3 sequences, 15% to 20% of them singletons. This specimen consisted of PBMCs from blood, obtained around 5 days after vaccination. This chain connects TRBV6-5 to TRBJ2-7; tentative D call: TRBD1 (6 bases). The TCR originated in a man between 45 and 60 years old who received an inactivated influenza vaccine. CDR3 in DNA: TGTGCCAGCAGTTACTCGAATATTGGGGGCCCCTTAGGCAACGAGCAGTACTTC. This sequence encodes CASSYSNIGGPLGNEQYF.